This T cell receptor (beta chain) was recorded in a study of HIV-infected patients and healthy controls. Study observations and caveats: Healthy controls shared more CDR3 sequences between individuals than HIV-infected patients did. Compared with untreated HIV+ repertoires, healthy controls showed roughly threefold more distinct CDR3s and higher Shannon diversity.

All unsorted peripheral T cells were captured because whole blood was used without fractionation. This clonotype was counted between two and nine times. No antigen is known for it. The DNA is left out, because the CDR3 cannot be placed on it with certainty; the CDR3 is given as TCRdb lists it. Looked up from germline, CDR1 is LGHNA and CDR2 is YSLEER. The CDR3 contains 20 residues when both ends are counted. Reverse transcription used around 480 ng RNA and constant-region primers for alpha and beta. Each of the alpha and beta chains got its own library through chain-specific third strand synthesis with indices. TCRdb reanalysed the 5' RACE reads using MiXCR and keeps one entry per CDR3 protein. The data hold some 19,000 distinct CDR3 sequences, with 8% to 10% observed a single time.

V usage is TRBV4-3 and J usage is TRBJ2-7; the DNA was not used to check the table's D call, TRBD1. Input material: blood. This clonotype was obtained from an adult in good health. The CDR3 reads CASSQDPLRAGTGDFYEQYF.